There are a few counts of the clone carrying this T cell receptor (beta chain). Antigen specificity is unknown. The data originate from a study of post-analysis software for immune sequencing data. Study-wide results and limits: Higher frequency in patients than in controls was seen for 5 or 6 TRBV segments, with TRBV5-6, TRBV5-1 and TRBV20-1 among them.

Unique molecular identifiers were present in the TCR beta cDNA libraries. Some 540,000 cDNA molecules were obtained from about 0.98 to 11 million T cells. Via MiXCR, TCRdb re-called the PCR reads, giving one row per CDR3 protein. The sample yields more than 450,000 distinct CDR3 sequences, roughly 46% seen once. Germline V gives CDR1 MGHRA, CDR2 YSYEKL. This CDR3 has 17 residues. V lost 1 base, J lost 6 bases, and 11 bases stayed unmatched. The sequenced sample consisted of blood. This clonotype was obtained from a girl aged 10-17 years with multiple sclerosis. V gene TRBV4-1 combines with J gene TRBJ2-1, with TRBD2 identical over 8 bases. The CDR3 DNA sequence: TGCGCCAGCAGCCAAGTGTCCCGGGAGGGGCATGGCAATGAGCAGTTCTTC. It yields the protein CASSQVSREGHGNEQFF.